This TCR beta chain was recovered during a study of a mutant IDH1 vaccine in newly diagnosed glioma. The CDR3 consists of 18 residues. V lost 3 bases, J lost 8 bases, and 18 bases stayed unmatched. Germline CDR1 SNHLY, CDR2 FYNNEI. Clones were read by immunoSEQ multiplex PCR, and TCRdb kept only the in-frame ones, dropping some. This table has roughly 29,000 clones, 75% to 90% appearing once. The time point was: week 23, last vaccination. Doses consisted of 300 ug of mutant IDH1 20-mer peptide each, paired with topical imiquimod. With regard to this clone: The antigen is unknown.

The chain links TRBV2 to TRBJ2-1, with 8 positions matching TRBD2. The specimen was PBMCs, collected from a glioma patient whose treatment included an IDH1 peptide vaccine. This clonotype was obtained from a woman aged 18-30 years with glioma. The CDR3 DNA is TGTGCCAGCAGTGAGTCCCAAGGGCGGGGGGAAACGCTGGATGAGCAGTTCTTC. Its protein is CASSESQGRGETLDEQFF.